This TCR beta chain stems from a study of shared clonotypes between healthy human individuals. This CDR3 has 14 amino acids. V lost 4 bases and J 3 bases, leaving 13 bases between the germline ends. The V gene's germline CDR1 is KGHSH and CDR2 LQKENI. Pooled CD45RO+ cells and CCR7-negative CD45RA+ TemRA cells made up CD8 memory. Study results and caveats: The genetic and exposure-history diversity represented was limited by few donors. Compared with memory subsets, naive subsets generally had larger estimated richness.

Sequenced by immunoSEQ multiplex PCR; TCRdb stores in-frame clones only, minus some. The top ten clones hold more than 40% of a sample with around 95,000 clones, under 80% of them seen once. As to this clone: Antigen unknown.

The sample taken for sequencing was memory CD8+ T cells sorted from blood. Subset reported: CD45RO+ cells pooled with CCR7-negative TemRA cells. The sequence came from a man under 40 in good health. The gene calls are TRBV18 and TRBJ2-7; tentatively, D is TRBD1 or TRBD2 (5 bases each). The chain's CDR3 is CASSQGRVRYEQYF. The CDR3 nucleotides are TGTGCCAGCTCACAGGGACGGGTTCGCTACGAGCAGTACTTC.